This T cell receptor (beta chain) is from a study of long-term antiretroviral therapy in people with HIV. Study outcomes and limitations: Clones with expansion before ART led the repertoire at all time points.

About this clone itself: Its antigen remains unknown.

At survey level, the immunoSEQ assay was run in its v3.0 version. Data came from immunoSEQ multiplex PCR; TCRdb stores just in-frame clones and leaves some out. The sample shows 30,000 to 40,000 clones, around 85% of them seen only once. This CDR3 has 15 residues. CDR1 is SGHRS and CDR2 is YFSETQ in the germline V gene. V lost 7 bases and J 5 bases, leaving 21 bases between the germline ends. The V call is TRBV5-1, the J call TRBJ1-1; possible D gene TRBD1, 6 bases. The receptor was derived from a young man with HIV. The sample consisted of unsorted PBMCs, taken about 3.5 years after starting antiretroviral therapy. Written as DNA, the CDR3 is TGCGCCAGCCACAAGGGGGATGGAGGGGGTACTGAAGCTTTCTTT. Translation: CASHKGDGGGTEAFF.